The 11 T cell receptor beta chains below come from one sample, sequenced in a study of T cells in tuberculosis. Sorting used thawed, overnight-rested PBMC stained with anti-CD3, a viability dye and GMM-loaded CD1B tetramer. The lipid loaded on the CD1B tetramers was C32 glucose monomycolate from Rhodococcus equi. TCRdb's copy holds only in-frame clones and misses some; the assay was immunoSEQ multiplex PCR. The data show approximately 100,000 clones, roughly 90% seen once. Sequenced material: CD1b-GMM tetramer-negative cells sorted from PBMCs. Every receptor here comes from an adult woman with latent tuberculosis.

The chain joins TRBV28 to TRBJ1-1; D gene ambiguous. Trimming left V 8 bases short and J 1 base short, with 14 bases between. The CDR3 has 14 amino acids. Germline V gives CDR1 MDHEN, CDR2 SYDVKM. The CDR3 reads CASRSRRENTEAFF. CDR3 bases: TGTGCCAGCCGCTCCCGGCGGGAGAACACTGAAGCTTTCTTT. The whole variable domain, filled in from reference TRBV28 and TRBJ1-1, reads DVKVTQSSRYLVKRTGEKVFLECVQDMDHENMFWYRQDPGLGLRLIYFSYDVKMKEKGDIPEGYSVSREKKERFSLILESASTNQTSMYLCASRSRRENTEAFFGQGTRLTVV.

V usage is TRBV7-2 and J usage is TRBJ1-6, with TRBD1 as a possible D gene (6 bases). This CDR3 is built from 15 residues. Trimming pared 6 bases from V and 10 bases from J, leaving 19 bases between. Germline lookup yields CDR1 SGHTA and CDR2 FQGNSA. Here the CDR3 DNA reads TGTGCCAGCAGAGACCCCGGCAGGGGCGGCTCACCCCTCCACTTT. This encodes CASRDPGRGGSPLHF.

The rearrangement uses TRBV5-6 and TRBJ2-7, with D possibly matching TRBD1 (7 bases). The CDR3 length is 14 residues. Looked up from germline, CDR1 is SGHDT and CDR2 is YYEEEE. The V gene lost 3 bases and the J gene lost 4 bases, with 14 bases spanning the gap. CDR3 sequence: CASSWGDSGYEQYF. For the CDR3, the DNA is TGTGCCAGCAGCTGGGGGGACAGTGGGTACGAGCAGTACTTC.

V is TRBV7-2 and J is TRBJ2-1, with TRBD2 matching over 7 bases. The J segment lost 2 bases and the V segment lost 8 bases, leaving 12 bases of the junction unmatched. CDR1 is SGHTA and CDR2 is FQGNSA in the germline V gene. CDR3 length: 16 residues. The CDR3 loop reads CASGGVRDATYNEQFF. The CDR3 region has the DNA TGTGCCAGCGGGGGGGTCCGGGACGCCACCTACAATGAGCAGTTCTTC.

V usage is TRBV4-3 and J usage is TRBJ1-2; 7 bases agree with TRBD1. CDR1 and CDR2 (germline): LGHNA, YSLEER. This CDR3 is built from 14 residues. V shed 4 bases, J shed 1 base, and the junction held 3 bases outside the gene matches. CDR3 amino acids: CASSPQGLNYGYTF. In DNA form, the CDR3 reads TGCGCCAGCAGCCCACAGGGGCTTAACTATGGCTACACCTTC.

The V call is TRBV5-6, the J call TRBJ2-5; D is possibly TRBD1 (6 bases). This CDR3 is built from 17 residues. The germline V and J ends were trimmed by 5 bases and 2 bases, with 22 bases remaining between them. CDR1 is SGHDT, CDR2 YYEEEE, per germline. CDR3 amino acids: CASSLPGEGGEQETQYF. CDR3 in DNA: TGTGCCAGCAGTCTACCAGGGGAAGGTGGGGAGCAAGAGACCCAGTACTTC.

The chain is built from TRBV5-6 and TRBJ2-3, with a weak D call TRBD1 (5 bases). The CDR3 spans 15 residues. V lost 7 bases to trimming and J lost 2 bases, with 17 bases between them. Germline V gene sequence: CDR1 SGHDT, CDR2 YYEEEE. The CDR3 nucleotides read TGTGCCAGCGCGAGGCCAGTAGGACACACAGATACGCAGTATTTT. Protein product: CASARPVGHTDTQYF.

The CDR3 DNA sequence: TGTGCCAGCAGCTCAAGACAGGGGGCGGGGTATGGCTACACCTTC. As protein: CASSSRQGAGYGYTF. This chain links TRBV5-4 with TRBJ1-2, with 10 bases matching TRBD1. Germline CDR1 is SGHNT and CDR2 is YYREEE (reference sequence). Trimming cost V 3 bases and J 5 bases; bases outside gene matches: 7. The CDR3 has 15 amino acids.

The chain is built from TRBV19 and TRBJ1-3; 9 bases are a match to TRBD1. CDR1 is LNHDA, CDR2 SQIVND, per germline (reference sequence). The CDR3 sequence is 15 residues long. V shed 7 bases, J shed 0 bases, and the junction held 4 bases outside the gene matches. The CDR3 DNA sequence: TGTGCCAGTACAACAGGGGGCATCTCTGGAAACACCATATATTTT. This translates into CASTTGGISGNTIYF.

The CDR3 reads CASSSTGGIEYV. The CDR3 coding sequence is TGTGCCAGCAGCTCGACAGGGGGGATAGAGTACGTC. This chain joins TRBV5-6 and TRBJ2-7, with TRBD1 identical over 9 bases. Germline loops: CDR1 SGHDT, CDR2 YYEEEE. J gave up 11 bases and V 3 bases, and 6 bases lay outside the gene matches. The CDR3 is 12 amino acids.

The chain joins TRBV5-1 to TRBJ1-6; D call uncertain. CDR3 length equals 13 residues. CDR1 is SGHRS, CDR2 YFSETQ, per germline. Trimming shortened V by 0 bases and J by 7 bases, and 5 bases separated the two germline ends. CDR3: CASSLVANSPLHF. CDR3 nucleotide sequence: TGCGCCAGCAGCTTGGTCGCGAATTCACCCCTCCACTTT.